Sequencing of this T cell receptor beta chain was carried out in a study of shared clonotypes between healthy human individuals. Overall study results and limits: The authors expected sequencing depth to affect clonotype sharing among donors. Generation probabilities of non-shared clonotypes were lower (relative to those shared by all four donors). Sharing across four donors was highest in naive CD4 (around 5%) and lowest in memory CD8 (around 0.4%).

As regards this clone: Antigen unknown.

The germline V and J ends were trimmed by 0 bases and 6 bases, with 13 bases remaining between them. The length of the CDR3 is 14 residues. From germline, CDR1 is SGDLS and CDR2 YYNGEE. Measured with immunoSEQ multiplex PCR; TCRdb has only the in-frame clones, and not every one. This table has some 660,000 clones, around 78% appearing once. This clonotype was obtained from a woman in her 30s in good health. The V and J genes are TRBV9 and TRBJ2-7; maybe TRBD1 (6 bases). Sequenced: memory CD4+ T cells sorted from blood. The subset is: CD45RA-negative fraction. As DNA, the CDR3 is TGTGCCAGCAGCGTAGGTGGGGGCCAGGGCGAGCAGTACTTC. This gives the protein CASSVGGGQGEQYF.